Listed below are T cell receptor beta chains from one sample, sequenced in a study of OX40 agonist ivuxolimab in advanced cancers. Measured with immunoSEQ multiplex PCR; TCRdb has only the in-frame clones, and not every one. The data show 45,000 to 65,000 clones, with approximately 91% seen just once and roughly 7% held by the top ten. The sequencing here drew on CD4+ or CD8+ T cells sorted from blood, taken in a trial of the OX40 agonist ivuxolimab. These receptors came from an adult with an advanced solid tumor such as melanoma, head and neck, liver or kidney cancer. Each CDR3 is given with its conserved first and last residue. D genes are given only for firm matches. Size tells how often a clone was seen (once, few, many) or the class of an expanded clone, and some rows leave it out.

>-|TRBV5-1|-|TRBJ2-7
TGCGCCAGCAGCTTGGTCGCAGGGGAAACCTACGAGCAGTACTTC
CASSLVAGETYEQYF
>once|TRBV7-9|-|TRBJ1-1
TGTGCCAGCAGCTTAACGACAGGGAACACTGAAGCTTTCTTT
CASSLTTGNTEAFF
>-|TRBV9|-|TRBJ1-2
TGTGCCAGCAGCCAATGGGACGGGAACGGCTACACCTTC
CASSQWDGNGYTF
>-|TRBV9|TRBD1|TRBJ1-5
TGTGCCAGCAGTACAGGGGACCGGGGGGATCAGCCCCAGCATTTT
CASSTGDRGDQPQHF
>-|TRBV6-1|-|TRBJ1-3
TGTGCCAGCAGGCATGCCGGGACCATATATTTT
CASRHAGTIYF
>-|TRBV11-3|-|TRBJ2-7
TGTGCCAGCAGCTTAGAGGTGGTAAGGGGTGGCGAGCAGTACTTC
CASSLEVVRGGEQYF
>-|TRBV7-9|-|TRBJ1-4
TGTGCCAGCAGCGCCCCGGACAGTTATGAAAAACTGTTTTTT
CASSAPDSYEKLFF
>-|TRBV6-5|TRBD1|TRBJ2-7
TGTGCCAGCAGTCCCCGTCAGGACAGGGAGCAGCAGTACTTC
CASSPRQDREQQYF
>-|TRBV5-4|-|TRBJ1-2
TGTGCCAGCAGCCTTCCGGGTCGGATCGGTGGCTACACCTTC
CASSLPGRIGGYTF
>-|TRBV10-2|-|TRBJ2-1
TGCGCCAGCGCCCTCCGGGAGACCCGCTACAATGAGCAGTTCTTC
CASALRETRYNEQFF
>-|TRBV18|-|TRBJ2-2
TGTGCCAGCTCACCACGCCAGGGGCCGAACACCGGGGAGCTGTTTTTT
CASSPRQGPNTGELFF
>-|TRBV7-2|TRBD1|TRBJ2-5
TGTGCCAGCAGCCCCCAGGGGGATGGGAAAGAGACCCAGTACTTC
CASSPQGDGKETQYF
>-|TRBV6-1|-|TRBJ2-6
TGTGCCAGCAGTGGGATCCGGGTGGGGGCCAACGTCCTGACTTTC
CASSGIRVGANVLTF
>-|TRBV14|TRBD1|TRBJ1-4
TGTGCCAGCAGCCCCCGGACAGGGGGGAAACTGTTTTTT
CASSPRTGGKLFF
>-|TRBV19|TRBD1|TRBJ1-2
TGTGCCAGTAGTCGAGGGGGCACATTTTATGGCTACACCTTC
CASSRGGTFYGYTF
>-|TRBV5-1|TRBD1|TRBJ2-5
TGCGCCAGCAGCATGACAGGGGCGGAGACCCAGTACTTC
CASSMTGAETQYF
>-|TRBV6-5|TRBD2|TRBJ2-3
TGTGCCAGCAGTTCCGGACTAGCGGGGGGAGACCAGTATTTT
CASSSGLAGGDQYF
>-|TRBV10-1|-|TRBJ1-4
TGCGCCAGCAGTGAGGGCCCAACTAATGAAAAACTGTTTTTT
CASSEGPTNEKLFF
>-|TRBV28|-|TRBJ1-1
TGTGCCAGCAGTTTGCTCGTCACTGAAGCTTTCTTT
CASSLLVTEAFF
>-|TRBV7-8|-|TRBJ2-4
TGTGCCAGCAGCCATCCGGGACGCGAAAACATTCAGTACTTC
CASSHPGRENIQYF
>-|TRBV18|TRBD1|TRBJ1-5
TGTGCCAGCTCACCCGGACAGGGCCCAGCGCCCCAGCATTTT
CASSPGQGPAPQHF
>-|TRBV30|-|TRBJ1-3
TGTGCCTGGAGTGAGGGGCGAAGCTCTGGAAACACCATATATTTT
CAWSEGRSSGNTIYF
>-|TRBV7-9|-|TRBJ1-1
TGTGCCAGCAGCTTGGGCGGGGGATACACTGAAGCTTTCTTT
CASSLGGGYTEAFF
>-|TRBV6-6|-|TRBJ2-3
TGTGCCAGCAGTTTGGTTGGGCGGAACACAGATACGCAGTATTTT
CASSLVGRNTDTQYF
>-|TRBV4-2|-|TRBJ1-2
TGTGCCAGCAGCCAAGTGGATTCGACTGGCTACACCTTC
CASSQVDSTGYTF
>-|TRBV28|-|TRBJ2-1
TGTGCCAGCAGTTTATCTGACGCCCTATTGGGCCATGAGCAGTTCTTC
CASSLSDALLGHEQFF
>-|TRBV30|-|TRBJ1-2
TGTGCCTGGACGCGTGGGACCTATGGCTACACCTTC
CAWTRGTYGYTF
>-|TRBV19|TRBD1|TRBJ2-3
TGTGCCAGTAGTATAGCCGGACAGGGGTCCGGTACGCAGTATTTT
CASSIAGQGSGTQYF
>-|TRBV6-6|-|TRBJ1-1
TGTGCCAGCAGGCCCGGGGGTGTGAACACTGAAGCTTTCTTT
CASRPGGVNTEAFF